This TCR beta chain was sequenced in a study of CD8 T cells in Susac syndrome. Broader study findings: CD4+ T cell repertoires in Susac syndrome lacked clonal expansion. Only a relatively small number of individuals were included in the TCR sequencing and HLA analysis.

Reverse transcription of roughly 0.5 to 1 ug RNA was carried out with random hexamers. TCRdb itself ran the immunoSEQ multiplex PCR reads through MiXCR, one entry per CDR3 protein. The data contain 120,000 or so distinct CDR3 sequences, 96% of them singletons. TCR beta from blood CD8+ and CD4+ T cells was sequenced. Remarks on this clonotype: Its antigen remains unknown.

The germline V gene has CDR1 SGHTA and CDR2 FQGNSA. The CDR3 is made up of 13 amino acids. V was clipped by 1 base and J by 11 bases, with 12 bases between them. The sample consisted of CD4+ T cells from PBMCs. This clonotype originated in a human donor with Susac syndrome. The V and J genes are TRBV7-2 and TRBJ2-1, with unresolved D. CDR3 loop: CASSLEPLAQQFF. CDR3 DNA: TGTGCCAGCAGCTTAGAACCTTTGGCCCAGCAGTTCTTC.